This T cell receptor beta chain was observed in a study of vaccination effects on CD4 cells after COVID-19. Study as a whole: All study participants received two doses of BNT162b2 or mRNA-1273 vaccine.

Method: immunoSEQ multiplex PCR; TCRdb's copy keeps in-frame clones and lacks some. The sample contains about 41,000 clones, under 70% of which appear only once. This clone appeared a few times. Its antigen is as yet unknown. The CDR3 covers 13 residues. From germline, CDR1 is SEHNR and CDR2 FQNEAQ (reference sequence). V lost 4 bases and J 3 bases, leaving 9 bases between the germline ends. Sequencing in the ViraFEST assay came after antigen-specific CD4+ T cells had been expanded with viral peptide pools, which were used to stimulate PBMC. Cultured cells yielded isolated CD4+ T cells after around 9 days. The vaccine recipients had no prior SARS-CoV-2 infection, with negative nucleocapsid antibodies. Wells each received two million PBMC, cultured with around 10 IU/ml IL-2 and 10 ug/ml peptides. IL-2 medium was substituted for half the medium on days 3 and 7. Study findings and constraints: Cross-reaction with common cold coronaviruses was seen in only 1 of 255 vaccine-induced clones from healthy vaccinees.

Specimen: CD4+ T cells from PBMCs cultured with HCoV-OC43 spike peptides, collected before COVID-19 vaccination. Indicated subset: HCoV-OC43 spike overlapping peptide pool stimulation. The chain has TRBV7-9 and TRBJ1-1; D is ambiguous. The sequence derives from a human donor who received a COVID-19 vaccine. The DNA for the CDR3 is TGTGCCAGCAGCTCGGTGGGGTACACTGAAGCTTTCTTT. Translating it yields CASSSVGYTEAFF.